These 28 T cell receptor beta chains were sequenced from one sample in a study of shared clonotypes between healthy human individuals. Sequenced by immunoSEQ multiplex PCR; TCRdb stores in-frame clones only, minus some. The sample lists 450,000 to 500,000 clones, about 80% occurring once. Sequencing was carried out using PBMCs. These receptors were taken from a woman in her thirties or forties in good health. Some clones in this sample may be carry-over from other donors' samples.

J is TRBJ2-5 and V is TRBV5-6, with TRBD1 matching over 10 bases. The trim removed 1 base at V and 2 bases at J, leaving 2 bases unmatched. The CDR3 loop spans 15 amino acids. Germline V CDR1 and CDR2: SGHDT, YYEEEE. The CDR3, as DNA: TGTGCCAGCAGCTTGTGGGACAGGGGACAAGAGACCCAGTACTTC. Translation gives CASSLWDRGQETQYF.

The V call is TRBV28, the J call TRBJ1-5; TRBD1 might be the D (5 bases). This CDR3 has 15 amino acids. Germline values: CDR1 MDHEN, CDR2 SYDVKM. With 5 bases removed from V and 3 bases from J, the gap between germline ends came to 14 bases. The DNA of the CDR3 is TGTGCCAGCAGTCCGCGGGACGGTCTCAATCAGCCCCAGCATTTT. The encoded protein is CASSPRDGLNQPQHF.

This clone was picked up one time. The chain links TRBV7-9 to TRBJ1-2; no definite D call. The germline V and J ends were trimmed by 3 bases and 2 bases, with 7 bases remaining between them. The CDR3 contains 13 residues. Germline values: CDR1 SEHNR, CDR2 FQNEAQ (reference sequence). The DNA of the CDR3 is TGTGCCAGCAGCTTTAGGGAAAACTATGGCTACACCTTC. The encoded protein is CASSFRENYGYTF.

V and J are TRBV19 and TRBJ2-1; 8 bases are shared with TRBD1. V dropped 5 bases and J dropped 6; count of bases not matched to a gene: 21. Per the germline V gene, CDR1 is LNHDA and CDR2 is SQIVND (reference sequence). This CDR3 region has 19 residues. CDR3: CASSLQQAYGRGLSNEQFF. The DNA of the CDR3 is TGTGCCAGTAGTCTCCAACAGGCCTACGGCAGGGGGCTCTCCAATGAGCAGTTCTTC.

This chain uses TRBV28 with TRBJ2-5, with 12 bases that match TRBD2. Germline V CDR1 and CDR2: MDHEN, SYDVKM. V lost 4 bases and J lost 7; bases outside the gene matches: 7. This CDR3 has 15 residues. DNA of the CDR3: TGTGCCAGCAGTTCCTCACTAGCGGGGGGTTGGACCCAGTACTTC. Translated: CASSSSLAGGWTQYF.

V is TRBV5-1 and J is TRBJ2-1; no clear D gene. V was trimmed by 4 bases and J by 8 bases, leaving 13 bases between them. The length of the CDR3 is 13 residues. Germline-derived CDR1 and CDR2 are SGHRS and YFSETQ. CDR3 loop: CASSPNTVYEQFF. The CDR3 bases are TGCGCCAGCAGCCCGAATACGGTTTATGAGCAGTTCTTC.

This chain connects TRBV19 to TRBJ2-2; maybe TRBD1 (6 bases). This CDR3 is 15 amino acids long. The V end was cut by 3 bases, the J end by 7 bases, with 15 bases between. The germline CDR1 and CDR2 sequences are LNHDA and SQIVND (reference sequence). Written as DNA, the CDR3 is TGTGCCAGTAGTATTGTACAGGGAATTGGCGGGGAGCTGTTTTTT. Protein: CASSIVQGIGGELFF.

As for this clone: With a far larger clone one base away, a read error is the likely cause. The CDR3 does not end in the conserved phenylalanine or tryptophan, so this is likely a read error. This rearrangement joins TRBV4-2 to TRBJ2-6; D gene unclear. CDR1 and CDR2 from the germline V gene are LGHNA and YNFKEQ. The CDR3 is 15 amino acids. Trimming removed 0 bases at V and 1 base at J, with 4 bases between. In nucleotides, the CDR3 is TGTGCCAGCAGCCAAGAGGGGTCTGGGGCCAACGTCCTGACTTCC. This translates into CASSQEGSGANVLTS.

The DNA for the CDR3 is TGTGCCAGCAGCTTAGCGCACGGGAACACTGAAGCTTTCTTT. Its translation: CASSLAHGNTEAFF. The chain uses TRBV7-2 and TRBJ1-1; D is unresolved. The CDR3 extends over 14 amino acids. Per germline, CDR1 SGHTA and CDR2 FQGNSA. Trimming stripped 0 bases from V and 1 base from J, with 6 bases between.

Remarks on this clone: The junction shows a germline mismatch at one end, possibly a read error. The rearrangement uses TRBV7-7 and TRBJ2-1, with D perhaps TRBD1 (6 bases). Germline values: CDR1 SSHAT, CDR2 FNYEAQ (reference sequence). The CDR3 contains 16 residues. The CDR3 sequence: CASSSATGSSYNEQFF. The CDR3, as DNA: TGTGCTAGCAGCTCTGCGACAGGAAGCTCCTACAATGAGCAGTTCTTC.

This chain connects TRBV18 to TRBJ1-4, with a weak D call TRBD1 (6 bases). The CDR3 has 19 residues. Germline CDR1 reads KGHSH; CDR2 reads LQKENI. V lost 4 bases and J 3 bases, leaving 24 bases between the germline ends. The CDR3 DNA is TGTGCCAGCTCACTAACCTTGACAGTCCAGGGGATCGCTAATGAAAAACTGTTTTTT. The encoded protein is CASSLTLTVQGIANEKLFF.

The chain carries TRBV4-3 and TRBJ2-3, with 8 bases lining up with TRBD2. Germline V lookup: CDR1 LGHNA, CDR2 YSLEER. The length of the CDR3 is 15 residues. The junction had 6 bases not matched to a gene; V was cut back by 4 bases and J by 3 bases. The CDR3 DNA follows: TGCGCCAGCAGCCGCACCGGGGGGGTGACAGATACGCAGTATTTT. It specifies CASSRTGGVTDTQYF.

The chain carries TRBV11-2 and TRBJ1-2; D may be TRBD1 (6 bases). Trimming cost V 5 bases and J 4 bases, with 14 bases left between them. The germline gives CDR1 SGHAT, CDR2 FQNNGV. The CDR3 runs to 14 residues. The CDR3 sequence is CASSRNTGTYGYTF. The CDR3 DNA is TGTGCCAGCAGCCGAAACACAGGGACCTATGGCTACACCTTC.

The table lists this clone with a count of one. V is TRBV7-9 and J is TRBJ2-5; D possibly corresponds to TRBD2 (6 bases). The CDR3 covers 13 residues. Between the trimmed V and J ends, which lost 6 bases and 2 bases, there was a span of 10 bases. CDR1 is SEHNR, CDR2 FQNEAQ, per germline (reference sequence). CDR3 DNA: TGTGCCAGCAGGGGCGGGGAACAAGAGACCCAGTACTTC. Protein product: CASRGGEQETQYF.

V and J are TRBV25-1 and TRBJ1-5; D is unresolved. Trimming removed 2 bases from V and 6 bases from J, with 5 bases in between. There are 12 residues in the CDR3. CDR1 is MGHDK, CDR2 SYGVNS, per germline. CDR3 sequence reads: CASSEAGQPQHF. DNA for the CDR3: TGTGCCAGCAGTGAAGCGGGTCAGCCCCAGCATTTT.

The V gene is TRBV11-2, the J gene TRBJ2-2, with D maybe TRBD2 (6 bases). V dropped 5 bases and J dropped 2 bases, with 15 bases sitting between them. The length of the CDR3 is 16 residues. CDR1 and CDR2 (germline): SGHAT, FQNNGV. CDR3 DNA: TGTGCCAGCAGCCGGACCTCGGCGGGAAACACCGGGGAGCTGTTTTTT. The encoded protein is CASSRTSAGNTGELFF.

The V call is TRBV4-1, the J call TRBJ2-3; no firm D call. The CDR3 consists of 14 residues. From germline, CDR1 is MGHRA and CDR2 YSYEKL. The V and J ends lost 2 bases and 4 bases respectively, with 10 bases between them. CDR3 region: CASSQTHRADTQYF. CDR3 nucleotides: TGCGCCAGCAGCCAAACTCATAGGGCAGATACGCAGTATTTT.

This chain joins TRBV13 and TRBJ1-1; D gene uncertain. The CDR3 is 14 amino acids. V gave up 0 bases and J gave up 0 bases, with 5 bases separating them. The germline V gene has CDR1 PRHDT and CDR2 FYEKMQ (reference sequence). For the CDR3, the DNA is TGTGCCAGCAGCTTAGGGGCCTTGAACACTGAAGCTTTCTTT. Protein sequence: CASSLGALNTEAFF.

The rearrangement joins TRBV12-5 to TRBJ2-1; 16 bases match TRBD2. The V segment lost 6 bases and the J segment 8 bases; nucleotides outside the gene matches: 4. CDR3 length: 15 amino acids. From germline, CDR1 is LGHNT and CDR2 FRNRAP. CDR3 sequence (DNA): TGTGCTAGTGGCCGGGGGACTAGCGGGAGGGATGAGCAGTTCTTC. Amino acid sequence: CASGRGTSGRDEQFF.

This clone was seen only once. V usage is TRBV2 and J usage is TRBJ1-6; the match to TRBD1 covers 8 bases. Losses at the gene ends were 5 bases for V and 6 bases for J; bases not matched to a gene: 9. The CDR3 is made up of 16 amino acids. Germline V CDR1 and CDR2: SNHLY, FYNNEI. The CDR3 bases are TGTGCCAGCAGTTCTCAGGGGGCCCAATCTAATTCACCCCTCCACTTT. This sequence encodes CASSSQGAQSNSPLHF.

The V gene is TRBV19, the J gene TRBJ1-2, with D unresolved. Trimming shortened V by 4 bases and J by 1 base, and 7 bases separated the two germline ends. The CDR3 has 13 amino acids. Looked up from germline, CDR1 is LNHDA and CDR2 is SQIVND (reference sequence). CDR3 coding DNA: TGTGCCAGTAGTACCACAAGTAACTATGGCTACACCTTC. Encoded protein: CASSTTSNYGYTF.

The chain joins TRBV15 to TRBJ1-1, with 8 bases identical to TRBD1. V was clipped by 5 bases and J by 1 base; unmatched bases: 3. This CDR3 contains 14 residues. Germline CDR1 reads LNHNV; CDR2 reads YYDKDF (reference sequence). CDR3 region: CATSGQGQNTEAFF. CDR3 DNA sequence: TGTGCCACCAGCGGACAGGGACAGAACACTGAAGCTTTCTTT. The full variable domain, rest sourced from reference TRBV15 and TRBJ1-1, is DAMVIQNPRYQVTQFGKPVTLSCSQTLNHNVMYWYQQKSSQAPKLLFHYYDKDFNNEADTPDNFQSRRPNTSFCFLDIRSPGLGDTAMYLCATSGQGQNTEAFFGQGTRLTVV.

V is TRBV20-1 and J is TRBJ2-3; D remains ambiguous. Germline V gene data show CDR1 as DFQATT and CDR2 as SNEGSKA (reference sequence). This CDR3 comprises 10 residues. The V end lost 3 bases, the J end lost 4 bases, and 2 bases lay between the germline ends. CDR3 sequence (DNA): TGCAGTGCTAGTTCAGATACGCAGTATTTT. This encodes CSASSDTQYF.

The chain is built from TRBV11-2 and TRBJ2-1; 10 nucleotides line up with TRBD1. The length of the CDR3 is 15 residues. V shed 5 bases, J shed 7 bases, and the junction held 8 bases outside the gene matches. From germline, CDR1 is SGHAT and CDR2 FQNNGV. CDR3 bases: TGTGCCAGCAGCCGCCAGGGACAGGGGAGTAATGAGCAGTTCTTC. This sequence encodes CASSRQGQGSNEQFF.

J is TRBJ2-4 and V is TRBV5-6, with no clear D. This CDR3 has 18 residues. Germline lookup yields CDR1 SGHDT and CDR2 YYEEEE. V gave up 3 bases and J gave up 0 bases, with 19 bases separating them. The CDR3 region is CASSSFVPQLVAKNIQYF. CDR3 coding DNA: TGTGCCAGCAGCTCTTTTGTTCCACAACTCGTAGCCAAAAACATTCAGTACTTC. Full variable domain (outside the CDR3, taken from reference TRBV5-6 and TRBJ2-4): DAGVTQSPTHLIKTRGQQVTLRCSPKSGHDTVSWYQQALGQGPQFIFQYYEEEERQRGNFPDRFSGHQFPNYSSELNVNALLLGDSALYLCASSSFVPQLVAKNIQYFGAGTRLSVL.

The chain links TRBV7-2 to TRBJ1-5; TRBD1 aligns across 7 bases. This CDR3 is built from 15 residues. Trimming cost V 4 bases and J 2 bases; bases outside gene matches: 5. Germline V lookup: CDR1 SGHTA, CDR2 FQGNSA. CDR3 sequence (DNA): TGTGCCAGCAGCTCACAGGGGAGTGGCAATCAGCCCCAGCATTTT. Its translation is CASSSQGSGNQPQHF.

This clone was recorded at least ten times. The rearrangement uses TRBV4-2 and TRBJ2-3; D is undetermined. V shed 0 bases and J shed 2 bases, with 9 bases lying between them. The germline V gene encodes CDR1 LGHNA and CDR2 YNFKEQ. This CDR3 comprises 15 residues. Here the CDR3 reads CASSQDLRLTDTQYF. The DNA of the CDR3 is TGTGCCAGCAGCCAAGATCTGCGCCTCACAGATACGCAGTATTTT.

The chain recombines TRBV7-8 with TRBJ1-5; 12 nucleotides agree with TRBD1. Trimming at V came to 3 bases and at J to 1 base, leaving 1 base not matched to a gene. The germline CDR1 and CDR2 sequences are SGHVS and FQNEAQ. The CDR3 sequence is 16 residues long. CDR3 sequence: CASSFGTGGSNQPQHF. CDR3 bases: TGTGCCAGCAGCTTCGGGACAGGGGGCAGCAATCAGCCCCAGCATTTT.